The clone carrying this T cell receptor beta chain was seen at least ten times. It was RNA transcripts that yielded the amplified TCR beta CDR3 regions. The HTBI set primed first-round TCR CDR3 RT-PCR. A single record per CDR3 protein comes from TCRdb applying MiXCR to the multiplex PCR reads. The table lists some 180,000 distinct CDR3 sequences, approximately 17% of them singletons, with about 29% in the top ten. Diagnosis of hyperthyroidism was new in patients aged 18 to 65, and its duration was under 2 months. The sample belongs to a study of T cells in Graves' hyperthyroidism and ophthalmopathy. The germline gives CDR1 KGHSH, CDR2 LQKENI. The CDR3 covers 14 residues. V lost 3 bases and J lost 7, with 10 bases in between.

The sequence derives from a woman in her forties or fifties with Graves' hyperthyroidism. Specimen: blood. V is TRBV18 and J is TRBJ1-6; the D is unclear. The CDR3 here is CASSPSRPNSPLHF. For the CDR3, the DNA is TGTGCCAGCTCACCGTCCCGGCCCAATTCACCCCTCCACTTT.